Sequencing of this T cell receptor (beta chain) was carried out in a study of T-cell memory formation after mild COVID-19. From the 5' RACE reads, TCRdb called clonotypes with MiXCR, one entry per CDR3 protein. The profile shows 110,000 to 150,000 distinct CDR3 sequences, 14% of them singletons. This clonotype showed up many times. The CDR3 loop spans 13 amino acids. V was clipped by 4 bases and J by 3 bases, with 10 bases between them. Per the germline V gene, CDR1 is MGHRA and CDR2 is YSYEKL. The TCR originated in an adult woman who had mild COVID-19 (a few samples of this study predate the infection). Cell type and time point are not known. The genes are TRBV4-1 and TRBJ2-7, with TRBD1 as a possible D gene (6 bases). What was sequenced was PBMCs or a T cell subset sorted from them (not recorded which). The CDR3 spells CASSPAGDYEQYF. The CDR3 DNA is TGCGCCAGCAGCCCGGCAGGGGACTACGAGCAGTACTTC.